This is a list of T cell receptor beta chains from one sample in a study of cytomegalovirus exposure and HLA in healthy donors. Assay used: immunoSEQ multiplex PCR; TCRdb lists only in-frame clones, some missing. The sample lists over 200,000 clones; roughly 80% were seen once. Sequenced material: PBMCs. The receptors derive from a woman under 30 in good health and CMV-seronegative. CDR3s leave out the opening cysteine and the closing phenylalanine or tryptophan.

TRBJ2-2,TRBV2,ASSETGVTGELF
TRBJ1-4,TRBV5-1,ASSLASTNEKLF
TRBJ1-4,TRBV4-1,ASSQVGYRDREEKLF
TRBJ2-7,TRBV6-5,ASGTGQSSYEQY
TRBJ2-3,TRBV7-8,ASSFPRRGTDTQY
TRBJ2-7,TRBV4-1,ASSQGPGSPYEQY
TRBJ2-1,TRBV5-1,ASSLLGPEGNEQF
TRBJ2-7,TRBV6-1,ASSDGLAGSAYEQY
TRBJ2-6,TRBV4-2,ASSVSGQGVSGANVLT
TRBJ1-5,TRBV30,AWGSGANTAQH
TRBJ2-5,TRBV5-1,ASRETGNNQETQY
TRBJ2-3,TRBV5-1,ASSPGGYTDTQY
TRBJ2-3,TRBV4-2,ASSRGTSGGYYSTDTQY
TRBJ2-7,TRBV4-1,ASSPRDRLQEQY
TRBJ2-7,TRBV10-3,AISRQGAYEQY
TRBJ1-5,TRBV10-3,AISESTVTNQPQH
TRBJ2-1,TRBV6-4,ASSGGPEGNEQF
TRBJ2-3,TRBV18,ASSGTSVPEGDTQY
TRBJ2-3,TRBV5-1,ASSRDRANTDTQY
TRBJ2-1,TRBV2,ASSEGGSYNEQF
TRBJ1-5,TRBV27,ASSLSTGSGNQPQH
TRBJ2-3,TRBV11-2,ASSFGGALTDTQY
TRBJ1-1,TRBV4-2,ASGGPMGGGVGAF
TRBJ1-2,TRBV5-1,ASSLGGEGNYGYT
TRBJ2-3,TRBV6-1,ASSVLPGQGFGDTQY
TRBJ2-3,TRBV19,ASSIAGASSTDTQY
TRBJ2-7,TRBV5-1,ASSRDGNSYEQY
TRBJ2-7,TRBV5-1,ASSLQPRDPTGEQY
TRBJ2-7,TRBV4-1,ASSQEPQGAGEQY
TRBJ1-5,TRBV27,ASTAGGENQPQH
TRBJ2-1,TRBV30,AWSVRLSSYNEQF
TRBJ2-7,TRBV6-5,ASSFSGSSYEQY
TRBJ2-5,TRBV18,ASSPNSQETQY
TRBJ2-1,TRBV9,ASSPGGASGSQYNEQF
TRBJ2-7,TRBV5-1,ASSSPGQGRYEQY
TRBJ2-5,TRBV29-1,SVRPQGPETQY
TRBJ1-4,TRBV5-1,ASSPGYEEKLF
TRBJ2-2,TRBV2,ASSASVNRGELF
TRBJ2-7,TRBV6-1,ASSEGTGASYEQY
TRBJ1-2,TRBV2,ASSDVAEIYGYT
TRBJ2-7,TRBV25-1,ASSDTGTGGWYEQY
TRBJ2-7,TRBV6-6,ASSPLLASSSYEQY
TRBJ1-2,TRBV6-1,ASSTPGPYGYT
TRBJ2-1,TRBV19,ASSTSGGPGTEQF
TRBJ2-1,TRBV2,ASDDNEQF
TRBJ1-1,TRBV2,ASSENLAGTEAF
TRBJ1-1,TRBV28,ASTKGGGGLTEAF
TRBJ2-7,TRBV7-2,ASSSGLAVSYEQY
TRBJ2-5,TRBV11-1,ASSLGPGTGGETQY
TRBJ1-4,TRBV20-1,SARTGQKLF
TRBJ2-3,TRBV11-2,ASSVGRNRATDTQY
TRBJ2-1,TRBV11-2,ASSPTVLDKGNEQF
TRBJ2-5,TRBV6-6,ATATRQREETQY
TRBJ1-2,TRBV5-4,ASSFRNGGKGYT
TRBJ2-1,TRBV4-1,ASSQDEQFKQF
TRBJ2-1,TRBV7-9,ASSSPWANNEQF
TRBJ1-2,TRBV15,ATSRVAGPGYYYGYT
TRBJ2-1,TRBV9,ASSVGDRLYNEQF
TRBJ1-1,TRBV9,ASSAGGGPNTEAF